Included here is one T cell receptor beta chain sequence, with context. Its antigen is unidentified. V was cut by 1 base and J by 3 bases, with 7 bases left in between. CDR3 length equals 13 residues. CDR1 is MGHRA and CDR2 is YSYEKL in the germline V gene. TCRdb re-called the 5' RACE reads through MiXCR, storing one row per CDR3 protein. The table includes about 570,000 distinct CDR3 sequences, just under 10% detected once. This specimen comes from a study of identical twins. Overall study findings and caveats: In cord blood, abundant beta clonotypes had fewer insertions; memory showed no trend.

The same data also went into a second study, on yellow fever vaccine responses in identical twins.

Sequencing was performed on PBMCs. The receptor was isolated from a woman aged 18-30 years in good health. The chain recombines TRBV4-1 with TRBJ2-7; TRBD2 is a possible D gene (5 bases). Written as DNA, the CDR3 is TGCGCCAGCAGCCAAGCCGGGAACTACGAGCAGTACTTC. It specifies CASSQAGNYEQYF.